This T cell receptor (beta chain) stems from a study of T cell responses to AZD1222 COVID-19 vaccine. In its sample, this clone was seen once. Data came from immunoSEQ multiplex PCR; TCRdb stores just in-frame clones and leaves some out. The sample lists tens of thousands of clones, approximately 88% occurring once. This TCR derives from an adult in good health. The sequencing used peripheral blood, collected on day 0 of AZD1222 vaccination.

CDR3 region: CASSFQGPGYTF. Written as DNA, the CDR3 is TGTGCCAGCAGCTTTCAGGGGCCTGGCTACACCTTC. The V call is TRBV11-2, the J call TRBJ1-2, with D possibly being TRBD1 (6 bases). The V end was cut by 3 bases, the J end by 7 bases, with 9 bases between. Germline V gene data show CDR1 as SGHAT and CDR2 as FQNNGV. The CDR3 spans 12 residues.